Following are 17 T cell receptor beta chains from one sample sequenced in a study of technical replicates of blood from a handful of donors. Libraries were prepared by immunoSEQ multiplex PCR; TCRdb keeps only in-frame clonotypes and omits some of them. In the table there are approximately 93,000 clones, roughly 94% of which are singletons. Sequencing was performed on T cells isolated from PBMCs. Source of these receptors: a human donor in good health.

J is TRBJ2-5 and V is TRBV18; 9 positions agree with TRBD2. With 8 bases clipped from V and 1 base from J, the junction kept 5 bases outside the gene matches. CDR1 and CDR2 from the germline V gene are KGHSH and LQKENI. This CDR3 comprises 14 residues. CDR3 sequence reads: CASQRTSVQETQYF. In DNA form, the CDR3 reads TGTGCCAGCCAAAGGACTAGCGTCCAAGAGACCCAGTACTTC.

The rearrangement uses TRBV11-3 and TRBJ2-1; 14 nucleotides align to TRBD2. The CDR3 runs to 15 residues. V gave up 5 bases and J gave up 7 bases; unmatched junction bases: 4. CDR1 and CDR2 (germline): SGHNT, YENEEA. The CDR3 nucleotides read TGTGCCAGCAGCGTAGGACTAGCGGGGGGAAATGAGCAGTTCTTC. Its protein is CASSVGLAGGNEQFF.

This clone showed up just once. V gene TRBV20-1 combines with J gene TRBJ2-1, with unresolved D. This CDR3 spans 11 amino acids. The germline CDR1 and CDR2 sequences are DFQATT and SNEGSKA (reference sequence). Trimming left V 4 bases short and J 4 bases short, with 5 bases between. The chain's CDR3 is CSANEYNEQFF. The CDR3 DNA reads as TGCAGTGCTAACGAGTACAATGAGCAGTTCTTC.

The rearrangement uses TRBV7-3 and TRBJ2-1, with 8 bases that match TRBD2. The J segment lost 7 bases and the V segment lost 0 bases, leaving 5 bases of the junction unmatched. The germline V gene has CDR1 SGHTA and CDR2 FQGTGA. The CDR3 spans 15 residues. CDR3 amino acids: CASSLTAGGRNEQFF. Written as DNA, the CDR3 is TGTGCCAGCAGCTTAACCGCGGGGGGCCGGAATGAGCAGTTCTTC. Using reference TRBV7-3 and TRBJ2-1 for the parts outside the CDR3, the full variable domain is GAGVSQTPSNKVTEKGKYVELRCDPISGHTALYWYRQSLGQGPEFLIYFQGTGAADDSGLPNDRFFAVRPEGSVSTLKIQRTERGDSAVYLCASSLTAGGRNEQFFGPGTRLTVL.

This rearrangement joins TRBV19 to TRBJ1-1; D not resolved. The germline CDR1 and CDR2 sequences are LNHDA and SQIVND (reference sequence). Trimming took 1 base from V and 8 from J, leaving 8 bases between them. This CDR3 region has 12 residues. This CDR3 is CASSIGEGEAFF. The CDR3 coding sequence is TGTGCCAGTAGTATAGGAGAGGGAGAAGCTTTCTTT.

The CDR3 region is CASTDGTANEKLFF. The CDR3 nucleotides read TGCGCCAGCACCGACGGGACAGCTAATGAAAAACTGTTTTTT. V and J are TRBV5-1 and TRBJ1-4; 7 bases map to TRBD1. Trimming cost V 6 bases and J 3 bases; bases outside gene matches: 5. The germline V gene encodes CDR1 SGHRS and CDR2 YFSETQ. The CDR3 runs 14 residues. Based on the CDR3 plus reference TRBV5-1 and TRBJ1-4, the full variable domain is KAGVTQTPRYLIKTRGQQVTLSCSPISGHRSVSWYQQTPGQGLQFLFEYFSETQRNKGNFPGRFSGRQFSNSRSEMNVSTLELGDSALYLCASTDGTANEKLFFGSGTQLSVL.

The chain recombines TRBV6-6 with TRBJ2-4; possible D gene TRBD2, 6 bases. Germline CDR1 is MNHNY and CDR2 is SVGAGI (reference sequence). CDR3 length: 13 amino acids. V was shortened by 5 bases and J by 5 bases, with 10 bases between the two germline ends. The CDR3 DNA reads TGTGCCAGCAGTCGAGGGACTGAAAACATTCAGTACTTC. Residues: CASSRGTENIQYF.

V usage is TRBV30 and J usage is TRBJ2-3; TRBD2 matches at 9 bases. Trimming at V came to 1 base and at J to 4 bases, leaving 12 bases not matched to a gene. Germline assignment: CDR1 GTSNPN and CDR2 SVGIG (reference sequence). The CDR3 sequence is 17 residues long. The CDR3 here is CAWSDFAGGGRADTQYF. The DNA for the CDR3 is TGTGCCTGGAGTGATTTCGCGGGGGGCGGGAGGGCAGATACGCAGTATTTT.

This clone was counted once. This chain joins TRBV19 and TRBJ2-3, with a possible D match to TRBD2 (6 bases). This CDR3 is 14 amino acids long. From germline, CDR1 is LNHDA and CDR2 SQIVND (reference sequence). The germline V and J ends were trimmed by 6 bases and 2 bases, with 12 bases remaining between them. The CDR3 sequence: CASSAGSSTDTQYF. In DNA form, the CDR3 reads TGTGCCAGTAGCGCGGGAAGCTCCACAGATACGCAGTATTTT.

J is TRBJ1-2 and V is TRBV6-1, with 9 bases aligning to TRBD1. CDR3 length equals 14 residues. Trimming removed 6 bases from V and 3 bases from J; junction bases left unmatched: 5. Per germline, CDR1 MNHNS and CDR2 SASEGT. CDR3 nucleotides: TGTGCCAGCAGGGGGACAGGGAGGGACTATGGCTACACCTTC. As protein: CASRGTGRDYGYTF.

V is TRBV6-6 and J is TRBJ2-7; D not resolved. Germline CDR1 is MNHNY and CDR2 is SVGAGI (reference sequence). The CDR3 has 12 amino acids. Trimming pared 2 bases from V and 1 base from J, leaving 3 bases between. The CDR3 region has the DNA TGTGCCAGCAGTTACCAGTCCTACGAGCAGTACTTC. Protein sequence: CASSYQSYEQYF.

The chain uses TRBV9 and TRBJ2-5, with 8 bases aligning to TRBD1. Trimming removed 4 bases from V and 4 bases from J; junction bases left unmatched: 6. This CDR3 is 14 amino acids long. From germline, CDR1 is SGDLS and CDR2 YYNGEE. In DNA, the CDR3 is TGTGCCAGCAGCTATACCGGGACAGGAGAGACCCAGTACTTC. Translated, it gives CASSYTGTGETQYF.

The CDR3 is CASSFTGGSSYNEQFF. The CDR3 DNA reads as TGCGCCAGCAGCTTTACGGGGGGGAGCTCCTACAATGAGCAGTTCTTC. The V gene is TRBV5-1, the J gene TRBJ2-1, with TRBD2 matching over 8 bases. Germline V gene lookup returns CDR1 SGHRS and CDR2 YFSETQ. This CDR3 is built from 16 residues. Trimming at V came to 2 bases and at J to 0 bases, leaving 4 bases not matched to a gene.

V gene TRBV6-5 combines with J gene TRBJ2-7; TRBD2 agrees at 12 bases. CDR3 length equals 13 residues. With V trimmed by 8 bases and J by 7 bases, 6 bases remained unmatched. The germline CDR1 and CDR2 sequences are MNHEY and SVGAGI. CDR3 nucleotide sequence: TGTGCCAGCGCTAGCGGGGGGGGGTGGGAGCAGTACTTC. This encodes CASASGGGWEQYF.

The chain carries TRBV7-9 and TRBJ1-4; no reliable D call. The germline gives CDR1 SEHNR, CDR2 FQNEAQ (reference sequence). Trimming took 1 base from V and 6 from J, leaving 9 bases between them. The CDR3 totals 14 residues. The CDR3 loop is CASSLGPTHEKLFF. DNA of the CDR3: TGTGCCAGCAGCTTAGGGCCAACCCATGAAAAACTGTTTTTT.

This chain connects TRBV5-1 to TRBJ1-1; the D gene is possibly TRBD1 (6 bases). Looked up from germline, CDR1 is SGHRS and CDR2 is YFSETQ. This CDR3 spans 14 amino acids. V lost 2 bases and J 2 bases, leaving 10 bases between the germline ends. DNA of the CDR3: TGCGCCAGCAGCTTAGGACAGCAAAACACTGAAGCTTTCTTT. It yields the protein CASSLGQQNTEAFF.

The rearrangement uses TRBV5-1 and TRBJ1-1; D not certain. Per germline, CDR1 SGHRS and CDR2 YFSETQ. The CDR3 totals 15 residues. V lost 4 bases, J lost 1 base, and 14 bases lay in between. The CDR3 DNA sequence: TGCGCCAGCAGCCGACCTGGGCTGCGGAACACTGAAGCTTTCTTT. Protein sequence: CASSRPGLRNTEAFF.